These 22 T cell receptor beta chains originate from one sample sequenced in a study of cytomegalovirus exposure and HLA in healthy donors. The repertoire was sequenced with immunoSEQ multiplex PCR; TCRdb's copy has only in-frame clones and lacks some. The sample consists of tens of thousands of clones, about 91% of them appearing once. The sample comprised PBMCs. The receptor set was obtained from a man in his late teens or twenties in good health and CMV-seronegative.

The genes are TRBV5-1 and TRBJ2-1, with D possibly being TRBD2 (5 bases). The CDR3 contains 15 residues. Germline-derived CDR1 and CDR2 are SGHRS and YFSETQ. Trimming took 3 bases from V and 7 from J, leaving 17 bases between them. This chain's CDR3 is CASSYSGERENEQFF. CDR3 sequence (DNA): TGCGCCAGCAGCTACTCGGGTGAGAGGGAAAATGAGCAGTTCTTC.

For the CDR3, the DNA is TGTGCCAGCAGCTTAGGACGGGGCAATGAGCAGTTCTTC. Encoded protein: CASSLGRGNEQFF. This chain links TRBV11-3 with TRBJ2-1; D is perhaps TRBD2 (5 bases). The CDR3 has 13 amino acids. V gave up 1 base and J gave up 6 bases, with 7 bases separating them. CDR1 and CDR2 (germline): SGHNT, YENEEA.

This clone is deemed medium-sized. The gene calls are TRBV27 and TRBJ1-1, with D hard to call. V was clipped by 8 bases and J by 4 bases, with 23 bases between them. The CDR3 is made up of 16 amino acids. Germline V gene lookup returns CDR1 MNHEY and CDR2 SMNVEV (reference sequence). This chain's CDR3 is CASSPTYGRGTTEAFF. The CDR3 DNA follows: TGTGCCAGCTCCCCCACTTATGGCAGAGGAACCACTGAAGCTTTCTTT.

The J gene is TRBJ2-5, the V gene TRBV11-2, with 10 positions matching TRBD2. The CDR3 loop spans 16 amino acids. The J segment lost 5 bases and the V segment lost 2 bases, leaving 8 bases of the junction unmatched. CDR1 is SGHAT, CDR2 FQNNGV, per germline. CDR3 bases: TGTGCCAGCAGCTTAAGCCTAGCGGGAGTGCGGGAGACCCAGTACTTC. Translated, it gives CASSLSLAGVRETQYF.

The gene calls are TRBV28 and TRBJ2-7; TRBD2 matches at 9 bases. The CDR3 length is 16 residues. CDR1 MDHEN and CDR2 SYDVKM come from the germline V gene. The ends lost 3 bases at V and 0 bases at J; junction bases unmatched: 6. CDR3 sequence: CASSLTLLAGSYEQYF. The CDR3 nucleotides are TGTGCCAGCAGTTTGACCCTACTAGCGGGCTCCTACGAGCAGTACTTC.

V is TRBV19 and J is TRBJ1-1; the match to TRBD1 covers 7 bases. The CDR3 has 15 amino acids. Per the germline V gene, CDR1 is LNHDA and CDR2 is SQIVND (reference sequence). J gave up 0 bases and V 4 bases, and 5 bases lay outside the gene matches. CDR3 in amino acids: CASSNRRGVNTEAFF. CDR3 nucleotides: TGTGCCAGTAGTAACCGCAGGGGGGTGAACACTGAAGCTTTCTTT.

The chain joins TRBV27 to TRBJ2-5, with D tentatively TRBD1 (7 bases). Trimming removed 4 bases at V and 0 bases at J, with 9 bases between. Germline V gene lookup returns CDR1 MNHEY and CDR2 SMNVEV (reference sequence). This CDR3 comprises 14 residues. This CDR3 reads CASSSGGNQETQYF. DNA of the CDR3: TGTGCCAGCAGTTCAGGGGGGAACCAAGAGACCCAGTACTTC.

The V call is TRBV7-2, the J call TRBJ2-5, with TRBD1 identical over 7 bases. The CDR3 length is 17 residues. Germline values: CDR1 SGHTA, CDR2 FQGNSA. The V segment lost 3 bases and the J segment 2 bases; nucleotides outside the gene matches: 12. In nucleotides, the CDR3 is TGTGCCAGCAGCTTGCGCCGGACCGGGACAGCACAAGAGACCCAGTACTTC. As protein: CASSLRRTGTAQETQYF.

The V and J genes are TRBV9 and TRBJ2-7; tentatively, D is TRBD1 (6 bases). Trimming pared 0 bases from V and 5 bases from J, leaving 12 bases between. The CDR3 has 14 amino acids. Germline CDR1 SGDLS, CDR2 YYNGEE. The CDR3 sequence: CASSVEQGPHEQYF. The CDR3 DNA follows: TGTGCCAGCAGCGTAGAACAGGGTCCCCACGAGCAGTACTTC. Supplemented by reference TRBV9 and TRBJ2-7, the full variable domain reads DSGVTQTPKHLITATGQRVTLRCSPRSGDLSVYWYQQSLDQGLQFLIQYYNGEERAKGNILERFSAQQFPDLHSELNLSSLELGDSALYFCASSVEQGPHEQYFGPGTRLTVT.

The chain uses TRBV7-2 and TRBJ2-2; 10 positions agree with TRBD1. V lost 5 bases to trimming and J lost 5 bases; unmatched junction nucleotides: 5. CDR1 and CDR2 (germline): SGHTA, FQGNSA. The CDR3 totals 15 residues. CDR3 sequence (DNA): TGTGCCAGCAGCCTGGGGGGACAGGGGACCGGGGAGCTGTTTTTT. Its protein product is CASSLGGQGTGELFF. Full variable domain (remainder filled in from reference TRBV7-2 and TRBJ2-2): GAGVSQSPSNKVTEKGKDVELRCDPISGHTALYWYRQSLGQGLEFLIYFQGNSAPDKSGLPSDRFSAERTGGSVSTLTIQRTQQEDSAVYLCASSLGGQGTGELFFGEGSRLTVL.

This rearrangement joins TRBV5-1 to TRBJ2-2, with unresolved D. The CDR3 is 18 amino acids. Trimming removed 0 bases at V and 4 bases at J, with 19 bases between. Germline CDR1 and CDR2: SGHRS and YFSETQ. The CDR3 loop is CASSLGRLAEQTTGELFF. The CDR3 DNA follows: TGCGCCAGCAGCTTGGGCCGACTGGCGGAGCAGACCACCGGGGAGCTGTTTTTT.

The V gene is TRBV7-3, the J gene TRBJ1-1; TRBD1 aligns across 7 bases. This CDR3 is 13 amino acids long. Germline CDR1 and CDR2: SGHTA and FQGTGA. The V segment lost 3 bases and the J segment 3 bases; nucleotides outside the gene matches: 1. As DNA, the CDR3 is TGTGCCAGCAGCTTCCAGGGGGACACTGAAGCTTTCTTT. Translated, it gives CASSFQGDTEAFF. The full variable domain, with the rest looked up from reference TRBV7-3 and TRBJ1-1, is GAGVSQTPSNKVTEKGKYVELRCDPISGHTALYWYRQSLGQGPEFLIYFQGTGAADDSGLPNDRFFAVRPEGSVSTLKIQRTERGDSAVYLCASSFQGDTEAFFGQGTRLTVV.

The chain joins TRBV11-2 to TRBJ2-7; possible D gene TRBD1, 6 bases. CDR1 SGHAT and CDR2 FQNNGV come from the germline V gene. V dropped 5 bases and J dropped 5 bases, with 13 bases sitting between them. This CDR3 region has 13 residues. CDR3 coding DNA: TGTGCCAGCAGCCCCCGGACAGATCACGAGCAGTACTTC. It specifies CASSPRTDHEQYF.

The chain combines TRBV28 with TRBJ2-3; 9 positions match TRBD2. The germline gives CDR1 MDHEN, CDR2 SYDVKM. The CDR3 has 13 residues. With V trimmed by 5 bases and J by 6 bases, 3 bases remained unmatched. CDR3 DNA sequence: TGTGCCAGCAGTCAAGCGGGGGGCGATACGCAGTATTTT. The encoded protein is CASSQAGGDTQYF.

The chain couples TRBV7-2 to TRBJ2-3, with 7 bases fitting TRBD1. The CDR3 is 15 residues long. V lost 6 bases to trimming and J lost 4 bases; unmatched junction nucleotides: 10. From germline, CDR1 is SGHTA and CDR2 FQGNSA. CDR3 nucleotide sequence: TGTGCCAGCAGTAAGAGGGGACAGTTGGCAGATACGCAGTATTTT. Its protein product is CASSKRGQLADTQYF. Drawing the rest from reference TRBV7-2 and TRBJ2-3, the complete variable domain is GAGVSQSPSNKVTEKGKDVELRCDPISGHTALYWYRQSLGQGLEFLIYFQGNSAPDKSGLPSDRFSAERTGGSVSTLTIQRTQQEDSAVYLCASSKRGQLADTQYFGPGTRLTVL.

The V gene is TRBV4-3, the J gene TRBJ2-7, with unresolved D. CDR3 length equals 14 residues. Trimming pared 1 base from V and 3 bases from J, leaving 10 bases between. Germline V gene data show CDR1 as LGHNA and CDR2 as YSLEER. CDR3 protein: CASSQGGVGYEQYF. CDR3 sequence (DNA): TGCGCCAGCAGCCAAGGTGGAGTCGGCTACGAGCAGTACTTC.

The chain carries TRBV5-1 and TRBJ2-1; 10 bases line up with TRBD2. Trimming took 4 bases from V and 9 from J; bases not matched to a gene: 13. Germline CDR1 SGHRS, CDR2 YFSETQ. The CDR3 extends over 16 amino acids. The CDR3 coding sequence is TGCGCCAGCAGCCCACGGGGGGCTAGCGGGAGACGTGAGCAGTTCTTC. This translates into CASSPRGASGRREQFF.

The J gene is TRBJ2-7, the V gene TRBV29-1, with D tentatively TRBD1 (6 bases). The V end lost 5 bases, the J end lost 1 base, and 12 bases lay between the germline ends. CDR3 length equals 13 residues. CDR1 and CDR2 from the germline V gene are SQVTM and ANQGSEA. This CDR3 reads CSVKGVLSYEQYF. The DNA for the CDR3 is TGCAGCGTTAAGGGGGTTCTATCCTACGAGCAGTACTTC.

This chain connects TRBV4-3 to TRBJ1-3; TRBD1 agrees at 8 bases. V was clipped by 2 bases and J by 4 bases; unmatched bases: 7. The CDR3 has 16 amino acids. Germline V lookup: CDR1 LGHNA, CDR2 YSLEER. The CDR3 nucleotides read TGCGCCAGCAGCCAACTAGGACAGGGCGCGGGAAACACCATATATTTT. This codes for CASSQLGQGAGNTIYF.

The V gene is TRBV4-3, the J gene TRBJ2-1; tentative D call: TRBD1 (7 bases). Germline lookup yields CDR1 LGHNA and CDR2 YSLEER. CDR3 size: 15 residues. V lost 0 bases and J lost 9, with 15 bases in between. The CDR3 nucleotides read TGCGCCAGCAGCCAAGATCTCGCAGGGGGGATTGAGCAGTTCTTC. This gives the protein CASSQDLAGGIEQFF.

The chain has TRBV6-1 and TRBJ1-2, with TRBD1 matching 8 bases. Germline trimming cut 7 bases from V and 5 bases from J; bases unmatched to any gene: 6. The CDR3 consists of 13 residues. CDR1 is MNHNS, CDR2 SASEGT, per germline. The CDR3 reads CASTGQGVYGYTF. Here the CDR3 DNA reads TGTGCCAGCACTGGACAGGGCGTATATGGCTACACCTTC.

The gene calls are TRBV7-9 and TRBJ2-1; 7 positions match TRBD2. V lost 3 bases to trimming and J lost 12 bases; unmatched junction nucleotides: 26. The CDR3 runs 19 residues. Germline V lookup: CDR1 SEHNR, CDR2 FQNEAQ (reference sequence). The DNA for the CDR3 is TGTGCCAGCAGCTTCAGCGGGATCCCCAGGCAGGGTAAGGCCCTCGCGCAGTTCTTC. It codes for CASSFSGIPRQGKALAQFF.